The 21 T cell receptor beta chains reported below all come from one sample, sequenced in a study of cytomegalovirus exposure and HLA in healthy donors. PCR involved 60 Vbeta and 13 Jbeta primers. Profiled with immunoSEQ multiplex PCR; TCRdb holds only in-frame clones, not every one. Of around 100,000 clones in the sample, approximately 66% were seen once. The specimen sequenced was PBMCs. The origin of the receptors is a woman aged 45 to 65 in good health and CMV-seronegative.

Details on this clone: Other DNA sequences in the sample encode the same CDR3. This chain links TRBV7-2 with TRBJ2-3; D possibly corresponds to TRBD1 (5 bases). Trimming shortened V by 5 bases and J by 5 bases, and 17 bases separated the two germline ends. Germline V gives CDR1 SGHTA, CDR2 FQGNSA. The CDR3 is made up of 15 amino acids. CDR3 protein: CASSAAGPRGDTQYF. CDR3 DNA sequence: TGTGCCAGCAGCGCCGCCGGACCTAGGGGAGATACGCAGTATTTT.

The V and J genes are TRBV4-1 and TRBJ2-7, with 9 bases aligning to TRBD1. The CDR3 totals 15 residues. CDR1 and CDR2 from the germline V gene are MGHRA and YSYEKL. Trimming at V came to 1 base and at J to 3 bases, leaving 4 bases not matched to a gene. CDR3 DNA sequence: TGCGCCAGCAGCCAAGCAGCGGGACAGGGCTACGAGCAGTACTTC. This encodes CASSQAAGQGYEQYF.

There are a few counts of this clone. This chain links TRBV10-3 with TRBJ2-1; no firm D call. The CDR3 has 11 amino acids. Trimming stripped 4 bases from V and 8 bases from J, with 6 bases between. Germline V lookup: CDR1 ENHRY, CDR2 SYGVKD. The CDR3: CAISAQHEQFF. As DNA, the CDR3 is TGTGCCATCAGTGCACAGCATGAGCAGTTCTTC.

The sample holds one count of this clone. At one boundary the junction diverges from the germline segment, which might be a read error. The CDR3 here is CASSTGQGPNSPLHF. For the CDR3, the DNA is TGTGCTAGCAGCACCGGCCAGGGCCCTAATTCACCCCTCCACTTT. V and J are TRBV7-7 and TRBJ1-6; a weak D match, TRBD1 (5 bases). The CDR3 spans 15 residues. Germline V lookup: CDR1 SSHAT, CDR2 FNYEAQ (reference sequence).

This clone showed up just a few times. The V gene is TRBV7-2, the J gene TRBJ1-5; D unclear. Germline lookup yields CDR1 SGHTA and CDR2 FQGNSA. This CDR3 region has 15 residues. Trimming shortened V by 5 bases and J by 1 base, and 12 bases separated the two germline ends. In DNA form, the CDR3 reads TGTGCCAGCAGCGCCTGGGCCAGCAGCAATCAGCCCCAGCATTTT. This gives the protein CASSAWASSNQPQHF.

The CDR3 reads CASSVDGFRGDTQYF. The CDR3 coding sequence is TGTGCCAGCAGCGTAGACGGTTTCAGGGGAGATACGCAGTATTTT. This chain uses TRBV9 with TRBJ2-3; D possibly corresponds to TRBD1 (6 bases). In germline, CDR1 is SGDLS, CDR2 YYNGEE. V shed 0 bases and J shed 5 bases, with 13 bases lying between them. This CDR3 has 15 amino acids.

V usage is TRBV19 and J usage is TRBJ1-1, with D possibly being TRBD1 (6 bases). Trimming removed 4 bases from V and 2 bases from J, with 11 bases in between. CDR1 and CDR2 from the germline V gene are LNHDA and SQIVND (reference sequence). The CDR3 totals 14 residues. The CDR3 DNA is TGTGCCAGTAGTAATCAGGGGACCAACACTGAAGCTTTCTTT. Its translation: CASSNQGTNTEAFF.

This clone has just a few counts. The genes are TRBV4-3 and TRBJ2-7, with 11 nucleotides matching TRBD2. The CDR3 totals 14 residues. CDR1 is LGHNA, CDR2 YSLEER, per germline. V trimming: 3 bases; J trimming: 7 bases; junction bases outside the gene matches: 5. The CDR3 reads CASSHTSGSGEQYF. CDR3 nucleotides: TGCGCCAGCAGCCACACTAGCGGGAGTGGTGAGCAGTACTTC.

This clone came up a few times. Other nucleotide sequences in the sample specify the same CDR3. This rearrangement joins TRBV5-1 to TRBJ2-7; 11 bases agree with TRBD1. Trimming removed 2 bases from V and 1 base from J; junction bases left unmatched: 2. CDR1 is SGHRS and CDR2 is YFSETQ in the germline V gene. CDR3 length: 15 residues. The CDR3, as DNA: TGCGCCAGCAGCTTAGGACAGGGGGCGTCCTACGAGCAGTACTTC. Protein sequence: CASSLGQGASYEQYF.

This clone was observed a handful of times. The rearrangement joins TRBV2 to TRBJ1-6; TRBD1 aligns across 7 bases. This CDR3 comprises 14 residues. CDR1 and CDR2 (germline): SNHLY, FYNNEI. With 7 bases clipped from V and 7 bases from J, the junction kept 7 bases outside the gene matches. As DNA, the CDR3 is TGTGCCAGCATCCAGGGACAGTCCAATTCACCCCTCCACTTT. Translation gives CASIQGQSNSPLHF.

V is TRBV28 and J is TRBJ2-2; a weak D match, TRBD1 (6 bases). Germline V gene sequence: CDR1 MDHEN, CDR2 SYDVKM. The CDR3 covers 16 residues. Between the trimmed V and J ends, which lost 4 bases and 6 bases, there was a span of 18 bases. In DNA form, the CDR3 reads TGTGCCAGCAGTTCCAACAGGGCCTGGGGCTCCGGGGAGCTGTTTTTT. It codes for CASSSNRAWGSGELFF. Supplemented by reference TRBV28 and TRBJ2-2, the full variable domain reads DVKVTQSSRYLVKRTGEKVFLECVQDMDHENMFWYRQDPGLGLRLIYFSYDVKMKEKGDIPEGYSVSREKKERFSLILESASTNQTSMYLCASSSNRAWGSGELFFGEGSRLTVL.

The chain is built from TRBV29-1 and TRBJ2-3; no clear D. Per germline, CDR1 SQVTM and CDR2 ANQGSEA. CDR3 length: 13 residues. V was pared by 3 bases and J by 1 base, with 8 bases between. CDR3 nucleotide sequence: TGCAGCGTTGATGAAGTAGGCACAGATACGCAGTATTTT. Amino acids: CSVDEVGTDTQYF.

The chain is built from TRBV6-5 and TRBJ2-7; the match to TRBD1 covers 10 bases. V was pared by 8 bases and J by 2 bases, with 3 bases of the junction left unmatched. Germline V gives CDR1 MNHEY, CDR2 SVGAGI. The CDR3 covers 13 residues. CDR3 protein: CASGGTGAYEQYF. In DNA, the CDR3 is TGTGCCAGCGGGGGGACAGGGGCCTACGAGCAGTACTTC.

The V gene is TRBV28, the J gene TRBJ1-2; 7 nucleotides match TRBD1. Germline V gives CDR1 MDHEN, CDR2 SYDVKM. Trimming removed 5 bases from V and 7 bases from J; junction bases left unmatched: 13. This CDR3 spans 15 amino acids. The CDR3 region is CASSLPTGSKAGYTF. CDR3 nucleotide sequence: TGTGCCAGCAGTCTCCCGACAGGGTCTAAGGCTGGCTACACCTTC.

The gene calls are TRBV6-4 and TRBJ2-1, with D perhaps TRBD2 (6 bases). The CDR3 is 14 residues long. Looked up from germline, CDR1 is MRHNA and CDR2 is SNTAGT. The ends were cut back, 3 bases at V and 1 base at J, with 7 bases in the middle. The DNA of the CDR3 is TGTGCCAGCAGTGAGGAGGGATCCTACAATGAGCAGTTCTTC. Amino acids: CASSEEGSYNEQFF.

The rearrangement uses TRBV19 and TRBJ1-5; TRBD1 might be the D (6 bases). Germline assignment: CDR1 LNHDA and CDR2 SQIVND (reference sequence). The CDR3 is made up of 14 amino acids. The V gene lost 7 bases and the J gene lost 4 bases, with 14 bases spanning the gap. The CDR3 bases are TGTGCCAGTAAAGGTGGACAGCCAAATCAGCCCCAGCATTTT. Translation: CASKGGQPNQPQHF. The variable domain in full, completed from reference TRBV19 and TRBJ1-5, reads DGGITQSPKYLFRKEGQNVTLSCEQNLNHDAMYWYRQDPGQGLRLIYYSQIVNDFQKGDIAEGYSVSREKKESFPLTVTSAQKNPTAFYLCASKGGQPNQPQHFGDGTRLSIL.

The chain combines TRBV6-6 with TRBJ2-7; TRBD2 might be the D (5 bases). Trimming took 5 bases from V and 3 from J, leaving 14 bases between them. Germline V CDR1 and CDR2: MNHNY, SVGAGI (reference sequence). This CDR3 comprises 14 residues. This CDR3 reads CASSPTEDFYEQYF. CDR3 nucleotides: TGTGCCAGCAGTCCGACGGAGGACTTCTACGAGCAGTACTTC.

V gene TRBV11-2 combines with J gene TRBJ1-2; D unresolved. The germline V and J ends were trimmed by 5 bases and 0 bases, with 7 bases remaining between them. The CDR3 runs 13 residues. The germline V gene encodes CDR1 SGHAT and CDR2 FQNNGV. The CDR3 DNA reads as TGTGCCAGCAGCCGGGGAGCTAACTATGGCTACACCTTC. Its translation is CASSRGANYGYTF. Filled out from reference TRBV11-2 and TRBJ1-2, the complete variable domain reads EAGVAQSPRYKIIEKRQSVAFWCNPISGHATLYWYQQILGQGPKLLIQFQNNGVVDDSQLPKDRFSAERLKGVDSTLKIQPAKLEDSAVYLCASSRGANYGYTFGSGTRLTVV.

The chain carries TRBV15 and TRBJ2-2, with a tentative D call TRBD2 (5 bases). Germline assignment: CDR1 LNHNV and CDR2 YYDKDF (reference sequence). There are 13 residues in the CDR3. V was cut by 3 bases and J by 6 bases, with 8 bases left in between. The CDR3 here is CATSSDGAGELFF. CDR3 nucleotides: TGTGCCACCAGCAGCGACGGGGCCGGGGAGCTGTTTTTT.

Here the CDR3 reads CASTTPGTDTQYF. CDR3 nucleotide sequence: TGCGCCAGCACCACCCCAGGGACAGATACGCAGTATTTT. The rearrangement joins TRBV5-1 to TRBJ2-3; D may be TRBD1 (5 bases). The ends were cut back, 6 bases at V and 3 bases at J, with 11 bases in the middle. The CDR3 sequence is 13 residues long. Germline V gives CDR1 SGHRS, CDR2 YFSETQ. Filled out from reference TRBV5-1 and TRBJ2-3, the complete variable domain reads KAGVTQTPRYLIKTRGQQVTLSCSPISGHRSVSWYQQTPGQGLQFLFEYFSETQRNKGNFPGRFSGRQFSNSRSEMNVSTLELGDSALYLCASTTPGTDTQYFGPGTRLTVL.

This clone has just a few counts. This sequence joins TRBV9 and TRBJ2-1, with TRBD2 as a possible D gene (6 bases). Germline CDR1 SGDLS, CDR2 YYNGEE. V was shortened by 0 bases and J by 3 bases, with 10 bases between the two germline ends. This CDR3 comprises 15 residues. The CDR3 coding sequence is TGTGCCAGCAGCGTAGGTGCGGGAAGCTACAATGAGCAGTTCTTC. Its protein product is CASSVGAGSYNEQFF.